This T cell receptor beta chain was sequenced during a study of cytomegalovirus exposure and HLA in healthy donors. With 60 Vbeta and 13 Jbeta primers, the PCR was carried out. The repertoire was sequenced with immunoSEQ multiplex PCR; TCRdb's copy has only in-frame clones and lacks some. The table shows about 150,000 clones, with 65% to 80% occurring only once. Germline V gene sequence: CDR1 SGHTA, CDR2 FQGNSA. This CDR3 has 16 amino acids. V was clipped by 9 bases and J by 3 bases; unmatched bases: 14. The TCR sequence derives from a man between 40 and 49 years old in good health and CMV-seropositive. The J gene is TRBJ2-5, the V gene TRBV7-2; 9 bases fit TRBD1. Sequenced material: PBMCs. Written as DNA, the CDR3 is TGTGCCAGTAGGATCGCAAGACAGGGGGGGGAAGAGACCCAGTACTTC. This codes for CASRIARQGGEETQYF. Together with reference TRBV7-2 and TRBJ2-5, the CDR3 gives the full variable domain: GAGVSQSPSNKVTEKGKDVELRCDPISGHTALYWYRQSLGQGLEFLIYFQGNSAPDKSGLPSDRFSAERTGGSVSTLTIQRTQQEDSAVYLCASRIARQGGEETQYFGPGTRLLVL.